This entry features one TCR beta chain sequence. Its antigen target is currently unknown. No clone much larger than this one lies a single base away; base qualities are absent. Read against the paper, the sample's time point label means: baseline before first vaccination. Vaccinee samples came from UK trials COV001 and COV002, including a single-blind randomized controlled phase 2/3 trial of AZD1222 (ChAdOx1 nCoV-19) in healthy adults. For TCRbeta chain sequencing, PBMC samples from trial participants were taken at day 0 and at day 28 after the second dose. CDR1 and CDR2, per the germline V gene, are MNHNS and SASEGT. The CDR3 measures 14 amino acids from cysteine to phenylalanine. Solely the CDR3 DNA is kept, with 42 bases framed from the first base. Relative to germline, V is 5 bases shorter and J is 8 bases shorter, with 18 bases between their ends. This sample was included in a study of T cell responses to AZD1222 COVID-19 vaccine (dated by TCRdb to about 2021). Notes on the research overall: AZD1222 recipients with second doses at about 4 weeks or about 12 weeks were pooled, because spike-specific TCR depth and breadth did not differ between schedules. A total of 230 to 250 trial participants underwent TCR sequencing, of whom 207 had received two doses of AZD1222 and about 25 had received two doses of the MenACWY control vaccine. Trial participants were enrolled by age into subgroups of 18-55, 56-69 and 70-plus years, and 148, 28 and 57 TCR-sequenced participants, respectively, were included in these subgroups. Broader findings and caveats from the paper: Because no day 14 peak-response samples were available, the repertoires could be characterized only after the peak T cell response. Nearly half of unique spike-specific TCRs reportedly recognized epitopes outside regions mutated in the B.1.351 and B.1.1.7 variants. The 56-69-year group was small, and its depth increase did not reach significance, likely because of low power. CD4 TCRs associated with the vaccine covered the entire spike protein, and the dominant responses were in regions 160-218 and 743-854. A significant rise in spike-specific TCR breadth and depth was observed after two AZD1222 doses relative to day 0 and relative to MenACWY recipients. Most participants were white British and females outnumbered males, and the authors suggested that clonal diversity may have been underestimated. Conclusions about previously exposed vaccinees are limited because only a handful of AZD1222 recipients were SARS-CoV-2 seropositive at baseline.

The CDR3 regions of human TCRbeta chains were subjected to immunosequencing. The original pipeline was this. Repertoire TCRs were matched against a reference library of SARS-CoV-2-specific TCRs generated with the MIRA antigen-specificity platform. Breadth was defined as the fraction of unique TCRs that were SARS-CoV-2-associated, and depth was defined as the fraction of total T cells that were SARS-CoV-2-associated. Each spike-specific TCR was assigned to its reactive spike region and to a CD4 or CD8 class using the MIRA data. Log10-transformed breadth and depth values were compared by one-way ANOVA with Sidak's multiple comparisons tests. TCRdb took over this immuneACCESS table, retaining in-frame rearrangements with V and J assigned. Such tables are incomplete; in checked studies, under half of the missing clones stem from an unresolved V gene, and the remainder is unexplained. The V and J calls and clone size are taken from that table; D and trimming were inferred from the DNA. The sample yields around 100,000 clones; 65% to 90% were counted once. 6.3% of the sample goes to the ten largest clones.

The material sequenced was peripheral blood, taken on day 0 of AZD1222 vaccination. The sequence was obtained from an adult in good health. The chain uses TRBV6-1 and TRBJ1-2; no D gene call is confident. The CDR3 amino acid sequence is: CASSPGRERGGYTF. The DNA is as follows: TGTGCCAGCAGTCCCGGGAGGGAACGGGGAGGCTACACCTTC.